Listed below are T cell receptor beta chains from one sample, sequenced in a study of blood T cell repertoires in COVID-19. TCRdb's table, derived via immunoSEQ multiplex PCR, lists solely in-frame clones and lacks some. Among around 50,000 clones listed, about 82% were seen once. The specimen sequenced was peripheral blood. The source of these receptors is a woman of 80 years or more with acute or convalescent COVID-19. Each CDR3 is given with its conserved first and last residue. A D gene is named only where the DNA matches it firmly. Where a row states a size, it is once, few, many or the class of an expanded clone; other rows omit it.

.	.	TRBV19	TRBJ2-6	CASSIAGVLRSGANVLTF	TGTGCCAGTAGTATAGCCGGGGTTTTAAGATCTGGGGCCAACGTCCTGACTTTC
.	.	TRBV4-1	TRBJ1-1	CASSQEARGRTEAFF	TGCGCCAGCAGCCAAGAGGCGCGGGGTAGGACTGAAGCTTTCTTT
.	TRBD1	TRBV7-3	TRBJ1-1	CASSSWGQRVGNTEAFF	TGTGCCAGCAGCTCTTGGGGACAGCGGGTGGGGAACACTGAAGCTTTCTTT
.	TRBD2	TRBV18	TRBJ2-7	CASSQTGGPLSYEQYF	TGTGCCAGCTCCCAGACGGGGGGGCCTTTGTCCTACGAGCAGTACTTC
.	.	TRBV19	TRBJ1-1	CASSIGFRGSTEAFF	TGTGCCAGTAGTATTGGTTTTCGGGGGTCCACTGAAGCTTTCTTT
.	.	TRBV5-1	TRBJ2-2	CASSLGPANTGELFF	TGCGCCAGCAGCTTGGGTCCTGCGAACACCGGGGAGCTGTTTTTT
.	.	TRBV5-4	TRBJ2-7	CASSLAGASYEQYF	TGTGCCAGCAGCCTGGCCGGAGCCTCCTACGAGCAGTACTTC
.	TRBD1	TRBV5-4	TRBJ1-1	CASSIGQEENTEAFF	TGTGCCAGCAGCATCGGACAGGAAGAAAACACTGAAGCTTTCTTT
.	.	TRBV3-1/TRBV3-2	TRBJ1-5	CASSQAGTSWGQPQHF	TGTGCCAGCAGCCAAGCCGGGACATCGTGGGGTCAGCCCCAGCATTTT
many	.	TRBV10-3	TRBJ2-5	CAISGGTQETQYF	TGTGCCATCAGTGGAGGGACTCAAGAGACCCAGTACTTC
.	.	TRBV10-1	TRBJ2-2	CASSPSYTGELFF	TGCGCCAGCAGTCCTAGCTACACCGGGGAGCTGTTTTTT
few	.	TRBV10-1	TRBJ2-1	CASGKSRGGEQFF	TGCGCCAGCGGAAAGTCGAGGGGAGGTGAGCAGTTCTTC
.	.	TRBV7-3	TRBJ2-2	CASSPRPGGELFF	TGTGCCAGCAGCCCCCGACCGGGCGGGGAGCTGTTTTTT
.	TRBD2	TRBV9	TRBJ2-5	CASSVLGGVQETQYF	TGTGCCAGCAGCGTCCTTGGGGGGGTTCAAGAGACCCAGTACTTC
.	.	TRBV5-1	TRBJ2-1	CASSLDAGSSYNEQFF	TGCGCCAGCAGCCTGGACGCCGGGAGCTCCTACAATGAGCAGTTCTTC
.	TRBD2	TRBV7-8	TRBJ2-1	CASSRAGGVSYNEQFF	TGTGCCAGCTCCCGGGCGGGGGGGGTCTCCTACAATGAGCAGTTCTTC
.	TRBD1	TRBV7-6	TRBJ2-7	CASSLGFGTESYEQYF	TGTGCCAGCAGCTTAGGGTTCGGGACAGAGAGCTACGAGCAGTACTTC
.	TRBD1	TRBV18	TRBJ1-1	CASSLGQGPNTEAFF	TGTGCCAGCTCCCTCGGACAGGGGCCGAACACTGAAGCTTTCTTT
.	.	TRBV6-1	TRBJ2-2	CASSEGTANTGELFF	TGTGCCAGCAGTGAGGGGACTGCGAACACCGGGGAGCTGTTTTTT
.	TRBD2	TRBV24-1	TRBJ2-1	CATSDSSGGHYNEQFF	TGTGCCACCAGTGATTCTAGCGGGGGCCATTACAATGAGCAGTTCTTC
once	TRBD2	TRBV28	TRBJ2-1	CASSLAGGRRNEQFF	TGTGCCAGCAGTTTGGCGGGGGGAAGGAGGAATGAGCAGTTCTTC
once	.	TRBV6-5	TRBJ1-2	CASTPLAGDYGYTF	TGTGCCAGCACCCCCCTAGCGGGGGACTATGGCTACACCTTC
once	.	TRBV6-6	TRBJ2-4	CASSYGLVAKNIQYF	TGTGCCAGCAGTTACGGCCTAGTAGCCAAAAACATTCAGTACTTC
.	.	TRBV6-2/TRBV6-3	TRBJ1-2	CASSLLRGSYGYTF	TGTGCCAGCAGTCTCCTCCGCGGGAGCTATGGCTACACCTTC
.	.	TRBV18	TRBJ1-3	CASSSPGLSNGNTIYF	TGTGCCAGCTCATCGCCGGGACTCTCTAATGGAAACACCATATATTTT
.	TRBD1	TRBV15	TRBJ1-1	CATSNPGGVGTEAFF	TGTGCCACCAGCAACCCAGGGGGAGTCGGCACTGAAGCTTTCTTT
.	.	TRBV5-1	TRBJ1-2	CASAWGSTNYGYTF	TGCGCCAGCGCTTGGGGCAGCACTAACTATGGCTACACCTTC
.	.	TRBV5-1	TRBJ2-1	CASRLRVAGVSYNEQFF	TGCGCCAGCAGGCTGAGGGTGGCGGGCGTTTCCTACAATGAGCAGTTCTTC
few	TRBD1	TRBV27	TRBJ2-1	CASSHGTGGNEQFF	TGTGCCAGCAGTCATGGGACAGGGGGAAATGAGCAGTTCTTC
.	.	TRBV14	TRBJ1-1	CASSPLGGRTEAFF	TGTGCCAGCAGCCCCCTCGGGGGTAGAACTGAAGCTTTCTTT
.	TRBD1	TRBV10-3	TRBJ1-5	CAISESGGSVQPQHF	TGTGCCATCAGTGAGTCAGGGGGCTCTGTTCAGCCCCAGCATTTT
once	TRBD1	TRBV28	TRBJ1-4	CASSLGTGNEKLFF	TGTGCCAGCAGTTTAGGGACAGGGAATGAAAAACTGTTTTTT
.	TRBD1	TRBV6-4	TRBJ2-5	CASSDSESGQGAKETQYF	TGTGCCAGCAGTGACTCAGAATCCGGACAGGGGGCTAAAGAGACCCAGTACTTC
.	.	TRBV5-6	TRBJ1-1	CASSSAGLLNTEAFF	TGTGCCAGCAGCTCCGCAGGGCTACTGAACACTGAAGCTTTCTTT
.	TRBD1	TRBV19	TRBJ2-1	CASSIDWTGGSNEQFF	TGTGCCAGTAGTATAGATTGGACAGGGGGCTCCAATGAGCAGTTCTTC
.	.	TRBV28	TRBJ2-5	CASSLGQQETQYF	TGTGCCAGCAGTTTGGGACAACAAGAGACCCAGTACTTC
.	TRBD1	TRBV7-9	TRBJ1-3	CASSTGQGNWNTIYF	TGTGCCAGCAGCACCGGACAGGGTAATTGGAACACCATATATTTT
.	TRBD1	TRBV5-1	TRBJ1-4	CASSRIPGQPNEKLFF	TGCGCCAGCAGCAGGATACCGGGACAGCCTAATGAAAAACTGTTTTTT
.	.	TRBV4-1	TRBJ1-5	CASSQEAGGPLRAQHF	TGCGCCAGCAGCCAAGAGGCGGGGGGGCCGCTGCGGGCCCAGCATTTT
.	.	TRBV7-7	TRBJ2-1	CASSLGVPGAGRHSYNEQFF	TGTGCTAGCAGCTTAGGGGTTCCTGGGGCGGGACGCCACTCCTACAATGAGCAGTTCTTC
.	TRBD2	TRBV11-2	TRBJ2-3	CASSLIRLAGVKAQTQYF	TGTGCCAGCAGCTTAATCAGGCTAGCGGGGGTGAAAGCCCAGACGCAGTATTTT
.	.	TRBV5-1	TRBJ1-2	CASSLELGGGYTF	TGCGCCAGCAGCTTGGAATTAGGCGGTGGCTACACCTTC
.	TRBD2	TRBV7-9	TRBJ2-1	CASSSGLAGTYNEQFF	TGTGCCAGCAGCTCGGGACTAGCGGGAACCTACAATGAGCAGTTCTTC
.	.	TRBV5-1	TRBJ1-1	CASSQQGLNTEAFF	TGCGCCAGCAGCCAGCAGGGATTGAACACTGAAGCTTTCTTT
.	TRBD1	TRBV7-2	TRBJ1-5	CASSFDRGGNQPQHF	TGTGCCAGCAGCTTTGACAGGGGGGGCAATCAGCCCCAGCATTTT
.	TRBD1	TRBV2	TRBJ1-2	CASSEATGGYGYTF	TGTGCCAGCAGTGAAGCCACAGGGGGCTATGGCTACACCTTC
.	.	TRBV6-2/TRBV6-3	TRBJ2-1	CASSYRTGLTLYNEQFF	TGTGCCAGCAGTTACCGAACGGGACTCACCCTCTACAATGAGCAGTTCTTC
once	TRBD1	TRBV15	TRBJ1-1	CATSRDNRGNTEAFF	TGTGCCACCAGCAGAGATAACAGGGGGAACACTGAAGCTTTCTTT
.	.	TRBV5-1	TRBJ1-1	CASGLQGWGSGTEAFF	TGCGCCAGCGGCCTTCAGGGGTGGGGGTCGGGCACTGAAGCTTTCTTT
once	TRBD1	TRBV9	TRBJ1-1	CASSAGQKNTEAFF	TGTGCCAGCAGCGCGGGACAGAAGAACACTGAAGCTTTCTTT
.	.	TRBV12-3/TRBV12-4	TRBJ2-5	CASSFGETQYF	TGTGCCAGCAGTTTCGGAGAGACCCAGTACTTC
.	.	TRBV29-1	TRBJ2-3	CSVEASLEADTQYF	TGCAGCGTTGAAGCCAGCCTAGAAGCAGATACGCAGTATTTT
.	TRBD1	TRBV7-9	TRBJ1-6	CASSRDRYNSPLHF	TGTGCCAGCAGCAGGGACAGGTATAATTCACCCCTCCACTTT
.	TRBD1	TRBV14	TRBJ1-4	CASSRTGGYEKLFF	TGTGCCAGCAGCAGAACAGGGGGCTATGAAAAACTGTTTTTT
.	.	TRBV15	TRBJ2-5	CATSSSTRIQETQYF	TGTGCCACCAGTTCGTCCACGAGGATCCAAGAGACCCAGTACTTC
.	.	TRBV12-3/TRBV12-4	TRBJ1-1	CASSQGTLGLF	TGTGCCAGCAGCCAAGGGACACTTGGATTGTTT
.	.	TRBV18	TRBJ2-1	CASSPETAYNEQFF	TGTGCCAGCTCACCAGAGACTGCCTACAATGAGCAGTTCTTC